Each of the 4 T cell receptor beta chains below was sequenced from the same sample in a study of T-cell reconstitution after alpha-beta-depleted transplantation in children. A library of TCRbeta sequences, prepared with unique molecular identifiers, was generated. TCRdb reprocessed the PCR reads via MiXCR and lists one record per CDR3 protein. The profile shows a few hundred thousand distinct CDR3 sequences, about a fifth of them singletons. The material was PBMCs from the stem cell graft donor, obtained from the stem cell graft. Receptors originate from a human donor who donated a stem cell graft to a child with acute myeloid leukemia.

This clonotype was observed a few times. The CDR3 region is CASSLSEGQGLTGELFF. Written as DNA, the CDR3 is TGTGCCAGCAGCTTAAGCGAGGGACAGGGTTTGACCGGGGAGCTGTTTTTT. V gene TRBV7-9 combines with J gene TRBJ2-2; 9 positions agree with TRBD1. The CDR3 is made up of 17 amino acids. Germline CDR1 is SEHNR and CDR2 is FQNEAQ (reference sequence). V lost 2 bases to trimming and J lost 5 bases; unmatched junction nucleotides: 9.

The sample holds a few counts of this clonotype. This chain connects TRBV7-3 to TRBJ2-2; TRBD2 matches 8 bases. V dropped 2 bases and J dropped 0; count of bases not matched to a gene: 8. The length of the CDR3 is 18 residues. CDR1 and CDR2 from the germline V gene are SGHTA and FQGTGA. The CDR3 sequence: CASSLRAGGDANTGELFF. The CDR3 region has the DNA TGTGCCAGCAGCTTACGCGCGGGGGGCGACGCGAACACCGGGGAGCTGTTTTTT.

This chain joins TRBV7-2 and TRBJ2-5; no firm D call. CDR1 is SGHTA and CDR2 is FQGNSA in the germline V gene. This CDR3 is built from 13 residues. Trimming cost V 4 bases and J 1 base, with 7 bases left between them. The CDR3 region has the DNA TGTGCCAGCAGCTCCAGACCCCAAGAGACCCAGTACTTC. It codes for CASSSRPQETQYF.

The chain employs TRBV28 and TRBJ2-1, with D tentatively TRBD1 or TRBD2 (7 bases each). The CDR3 loop spans 10 amino acids. V lost 8 bases and J lost 12, with 11 bases in between. Germline lookup yields CDR1 MDHEN and CDR2 SYDVKM. CDR3 sequence (DNA): TGTGCCAGCGGGGAGGGGGCGCAGTTCTTC. The encoded protein is CASGEGAQFF.